Here is one T cell receptor (beta chain) with its context. The data are from a study of blood T cell repertoires in COVID-19. Study overall: Acute and convalescent COVID-19 samples came from the United States, Italy and Spain. Sources were T cells, B-cell-depleted T cells, or PBMCs; the material itself was cDNA or gDNA.

As processed by the authors: For nucleated cells, counts were estimated from reference gene primer amplification. Some clones are missing from TCRdb's copy, which holds only in-frame ones; the method was immunoSEQ multiplex PCR. The DNA was the basis for D and trimming; V, J and clone size are from that table. The sample lists 250,000 to 350,000 clones, almost 90% seen once, with 1.5% to 2% in the top ten. Participant ages covered roughly 18 to 89 years across about two dozen US areas. The CDR3 contains 14 residues. Trimming left V 5 bases short and J 5 bases short, with 16 bases between. Germline loops: CDR1 SGHNT, CDR2 YYREEE (reference sequence).

Sequencing used PBMCs or T cells enriched from blood (not recorded which). The source of this sequence is a woman aged 18-29 years with acute COVID-19. V gene TRBV5-4 combines with J gene TRBJ1-2; the D gene is possibly TRBD1 (5 bases). DNA for the CDR3: TGTGCCAGCAGTCTGGGACTGGCTGATTATGGCTACACCTTC. Protein sequence: CASSLGLADYGYTF.